These T cell receptor beta chains were read from a single sample in a study of blood T cell repertoires in COVID-19. Here immunoSEQ multiplex PCR was the method, and the copy in TCRdb shows in-frame clones only, minus some. The table shows around 270,000 clones, with roughly 90% occurring only once. The specimen was peripheral blood. Source of these receptors: a man aged 30 to 39 with acute or convalescent COVID-19. CDR3s include the opening cysteine and the closing phenylalanine or tryptophan. D genes are given only for firm matches. The listing skips clone size in some rows; elsewhere it reads once, few, many or a size class.

V: TRBV7-3; size: .; D: TRBD2; J: TRBJ2-7; DNA: TGTGCCAGCAGCTTAAAGACTAGCGACGCCTACGAGCAGTACTTC; CDR3: CASSLKTSDAYEQYF
V: TRBV5-1; size: .; D: .; J: TRBJ2-7; DNA: TGCGCCAGCAGTCCGGACAGAATTGGATTCTACGAGCAGTACTTC; CDR3: CASSPDRIGFYEQYF
V: TRBV6-5; size: many; D: .; J: TRBJ1-4; DNA: TGTGCCAGCAGTTATGCGGGGCAGCCTAATGAAAAACTGTTTTTT; CDR3: CASSYAGQPNEKLFF
V: TRBV30; size: .; D: .; J: TRBJ2-3; DNA: TGTGCCTGGAGTCCGGTGGATACGCAGTATTTT; CDR3: CAWSPVDTQYF
V: TRBV29-1; size: .; D: TRBD1; J: TRBJ2-7; DNA: TGCAGCGTTGTTCAGGGGGCCTACGAGCAGTACTTC; CDR3: CSVVQGAYEQYF
V: TRBV19; size: .; D: TRBD1; J: TRBJ1-5; DNA: TGTGCCAGTAGTAGAGGACAGGGGGACGTAGGGAATCAGCCCCAGCATTTT; CDR3: CASSRGQGDVGNQPQHF
V: TRBV19; size: .; D: .; J: TRBJ2-2; DNA: TGTGCCAGTAGTATCTCAGGCGGGGAGCTGTTTTTT; CDR3: CASSISGGELFF
V: TRBV18; size: .; D: TRBD1; J: TRBJ1-1; DNA: TGTGCCAGCTCACAACTACAGGGGTACACTGAAGCTTTCTTT; CDR3: CASSQLQGYTEAFF
V: TRBV2; size: .; D: .; J: TRBJ2-3; DNA: TGTGCCAGCAGTGAATTTCGACAGTACACAGATACGCAGTATTTT; CDR3: CASSEFRQYTDTQYF
V: TRBV5-6; size: .; D: .; J: TRBJ2-5; DNA: TGTGCCAGCAGCTCACAAGAGACCCAGTACTTC; CDR3: CASSSQETQYF
V: TRBV7-6; size: .; D: .; J: TRBJ2-1; DNA: TGTGCCAGCAGCCCGACTCGAAGCTCCTACAATGAGCAGTTCTTC; CDR3: CASSPTRSSYNEQFF
V: TRBV18; size: once; D: TRBD1; J: TRBJ1-5; DNA: TGTGCCAGCTCAGCTGACAGGGGAAATTATCAGCCCCAGCATTTT; CDR3: CASSADRGNYQPQHF
V: TRBV7-9; size: .; D: TRBD1; J: TRBJ2-7; DNA: TGTGCCAGCAGTTTGGGACAGGGGGTACAGTACTTC; CDR3: CASSLGQGVQYF
V: TRBV19; size: .; D: .; J: TRBJ1-1; DNA: TGTGCCAGCTCCCTTTGGGCAGAGAACACTGAAGCTTTCTTT; CDR3: CASSLWAENTEAFF
V: TRBV4-2; size: .; D: TRBD1; J: TRBJ2-1; DNA: TGTGCCAGCAGCCAAGGGACAGGGGCAAGCTCCTACAATGAGCAGTTCTTC; CDR3: CASSQGTGASSYNEQFF
V: TRBV15; size: .; D: .; J: TRBJ1-1; DNA: TGTGCCACCAGCAGAGTTAGACAGGAAGCTTTCTTT; CDR3: CATSRVRQEAFF
V: TRBV11-3; size: once; D: .; J: TRBJ2-2; DNA: TGTGCCAGCAGCCGAAAAATCTCGGGACACTCGAACACCGGGGAGCTGTTTTTT; CDR3: CASSRKISGHSNTGELFF
V: TRBV6-5; size: few; D: TRBD1; J: TRBJ1-2; DNA: TGTGCCAGCATGGGTTCGACAGGGCTTTATGGCTACACCTTC; CDR3: CASMGSTGLYGYTF
V: TRBV28; size: .; D: .; J: TRBJ2-2; DNA: TGTGCCAGCAGTGTTACAGGGAACACCGGGGAGCTGTTTTTT; CDR3: CASSVTGNTGELFF
V: TRBV30; size: few; D: .; J: TRBJ1-3; DNA: TGTGCCTGGAGTCAGGGTTCTCCTGGAAACACCATATATTTT; CDR3: CAWSQGSPGNTIYF
V: TRBV9; size: .; D: .; J: TRBJ1-1; DNA: TGTGCCAGCAGCGCTCGAAAAGGGCAGGGCTCAGCTTTCTTT; CDR3: CASSARKGQGSAFF
V: TRBV28; size: .; D: .; J: TRBJ1-2; DNA: TGTGCCAGCAGTAAACGGGGCTACACCTTC; CDR3: CASSKRGYTF
V: TRBV21-1; size: .; D: .; J: TRBJ2-7; DNA: TGTGCCAGCCCGCAGCGCAAACTAGCGATCCTCCACGAGCAGTACTTC; CDR3: CASPQRKLAILHEQYF
V: TRBV6-6; size: .; D: TRBD2; J: TRBJ2-1; DNA: TGTGCCAGCAGTTGGAGCGGGATATATGAGCAGTTCTTC; CDR3: CASSWSGIYEQFF
V: TRBV30; size: .; D: .; J: TRBJ1-1; DNA: TGCGCCCGGGGAGGTGTCGCTGAAGCTTTCTTT; CDR3: CARGGVAEAFF
V: TRBV6-6; size: .; D: TRBD1; J: TRBJ1-3; DNA: TGTGCCAGCAGAGGACAGGGTTCTGGAAACACCATATATTTT; CDR3: CASRGQGSGNTIYF
V: TRBV5-1; size: once; D: TRBD1; J: TRBJ2-7; DNA: TGCGCCAGCAGCGGGACAGGGATGTACGAGCAGTACTTC; CDR3: CASSGTGMYEQYF
V: TRBV28; size: once; D: .; J: TRBJ2-6; DNA: TGTGCCAGCAGTCCCACAGGGTCTGGGGCCAACGTCCTGACTTTC; CDR3: CASSPTGSGANVLTF
V: TRBV21-1; size: .; D: .; J: TRBJ1-5; DNA: TGTGCCAGCAGCACAGAACAAAATCAGCCCCAGCATTTT; CDR3: CASSTEQNQPQHF
V: TRBV15; size: .; D: .; J: TRBJ1-4; DNA: TGTGCCACCAGCAGAGATCGGGGGGGGCTGGTTGAAAAACTGTTTTTT; CDR3: CATSRDRGGLVEKLFF
V: TRBV19; size: .; D: .; J: TRBJ2-3; DNA: TGTGCCACCTCTTTCTCGCAGTTTTCAGATACGCAGTATTTT; CDR3: CATSFSQFSDTQYF
V: TRBV6-5; size: .; D: .; J: TRBJ2-7; DNA: TGTGCCAGCTTCCGGAGCTCCTACGAGCAGTACTTC; CDR3: CASFRSSYEQYF